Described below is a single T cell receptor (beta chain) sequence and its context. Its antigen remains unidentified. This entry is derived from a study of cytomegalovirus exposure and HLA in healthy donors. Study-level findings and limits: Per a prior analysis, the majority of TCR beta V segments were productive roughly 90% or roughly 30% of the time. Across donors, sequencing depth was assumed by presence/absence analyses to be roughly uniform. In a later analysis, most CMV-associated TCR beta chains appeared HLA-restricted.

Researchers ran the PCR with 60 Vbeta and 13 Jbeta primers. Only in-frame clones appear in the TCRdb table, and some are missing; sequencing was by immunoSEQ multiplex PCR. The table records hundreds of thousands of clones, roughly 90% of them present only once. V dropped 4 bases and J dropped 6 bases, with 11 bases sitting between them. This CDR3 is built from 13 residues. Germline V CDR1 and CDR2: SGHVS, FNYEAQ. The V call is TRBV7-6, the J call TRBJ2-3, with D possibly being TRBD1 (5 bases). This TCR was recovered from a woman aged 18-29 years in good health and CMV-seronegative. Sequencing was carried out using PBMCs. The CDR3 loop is CASSSQGPDTQYF. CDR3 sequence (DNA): TGTGCCAGCAGCTCGCAGGGTCCGGATACGCAGTATTTT.